These 21 T cell receptor beta chains were all obtained from the same sample, sequenced in a study of blood T cells in healthy people across ages. A second PCR of 7 to 11 cycles used a sample-barcoded 5' primer and a J-beta primer mix. In TCRdb, the 5' RACE reads were re-called with MiXCR into one record per CDR3 protein. The sample shows about 1 million distinct CDR3 sequences, under 55% of them seen only once. Sequencing input: blood. The receptor set was obtained from a woman aged 55-69 years in good health.

This clonotype showed up just a few times. This chain joins TRBV27 and TRBJ2-5, with D unresolved. The length of the CDR3 is 13 residues. V shed 6 bases and J shed 7 bases, with 15 bases lying between them. Looked up from germline, CDR1 is MNHEY and CDR2 is SMNVEV (reference sequence). This chain's CDR3 is CASRPGWVGTQYF. The CDR3 bases are TGTGCCAGCAGGCCGGGCTGGGTGGGGACCCAGTACTTC.

The sample holds a few counts of this clonotype. V gene TRBV6-5 combines with J gene TRBJ2-7; perhaps TRBD2 as D (5 bases). Trimming pared 0 bases from V and 7 bases from J, leaving 22 bases between. This CDR3 spans 17 amino acids. Germline V gives CDR1 MNHEY, CDR2 SVGAGI. CDR3 sequence (DNA): TGTGCCAGCAGTTACTCGAAGAGTGGACTTGAGATCTGGGAGCAGTACTTC. The encoded protein is CASSYSKSGLEIWEQYF.

This clonotype occurred many times. The V gene is TRBV7-9, the J gene TRBJ2-3; D gene ambiguous. CDR1 and CDR2 (germline): SEHNR, FQNEAQ (reference sequence). V was pared by 3 bases and J by 3 bases, with 4 bases between. The CDR3 covers 12 residues. CDR3 loop: CASSFGTDTQYF. The CDR3 region has the DNA TGTGCCAGCAGCTTTGGTACAGATACGCAGTATTTT.

This chain's CDR3 is CASSFLGPSGSYEQFF. Written as DNA, the CDR3 is TGTGCCAGCAGCTTTTTAGGGCCTAGCGGGAGTTATGAGCAGTTCTTC. V usage is TRBV5-6 and J usage is TRBJ2-1; TRBD2 aligns across 10 bases. V gave up 2 bases and J gave up 8 bases; unmatched junction bases: 10. Looked up from germline, CDR1 is SGHDT and CDR2 is YYEEEE. CDR3 length: 16 residues. The full variable domain, completed using reference TRBV5-6 and TRBJ2-1, is DAGVTQSPTHLIKTRGQQVTLRCSPKSGHDTVSWYQQALGQGPQFIFQYYEEEERQRGNFPDRFSGHQFPNYSSELNVNALLLGDSALYLCASSFLGPSGSYEQFFGPGTRLTVL.

This clonotype has just a few counts. CDR3 in DNA: TGTGCCAGCAGCCCTGGGACAGAGTTTAATCAGCCCCAGCATTTT. The encoded protein is CASSPGTEFNQPQHF. This rearrangement joins TRBV7-2 to TRBJ1-5; 7 nucleotides match TRBD1. Germline loops: CDR1 SGHTA, CDR2 FQGNSA. CDR3 size: 15 residues. With V trimmed by 5 bases and J by 4 bases, 8 bases remained unmatched. Together with reference TRBV7-2 and TRBJ1-5, the CDR3 gives the full variable domain: GAGVSQSPSNKVTEKGKDVELRCDPISGHTALYWYRQSLGQGLEFLIYFQGNSAPDKSGLPSDRFSAERTGGSVSTLTIQRTQQEDSAVYLCASSPGTEFNQPQHFGDGTRLSIL.

The table lists this clonotype with a few counts. This rearrangement joins TRBV29-1 to TRBJ2-5; 9 bases align to TRBD1. Germline lookup yields CDR1 SQVTM and CDR2 ANQGSEA. J was trimmed by 6 bases and V by 6 bases; bases with no gene match: 8. CDR3 length equals 13 residues. For the CDR3, the DNA is TGCAGCGTAGAGCCGGGACAGGGACAGACCCAGTACTTC. This gives the protein CSVEPGQGQTQYF. Full variable domain (missing parts from reference TRBV29-1 and TRBJ2-5): SAVISQKPSRDICQRGTSLTIQCQVDSQVTMMFWYRQQPGQSLTLIATANQGSEATYESGFVIDKFPISRPNLTFSTLTVSNMSPEDSSIYLCSVEPGQGQTQYFGPGTRLLVL.

This clonotype has a handful of counts. The rearrangement links TRBV2 to TRBJ2-1; 9 nucleotides agree with TRBD2. The CDR3 is made up of 14 amino acids. The V and J ends lost 10 bases and 6 bases, in that order; junction bases with no gene match: 10. Germline V gene lookup returns CDR1 SNHLY and CDR2 FYNNEI. DNA of the CDR3: TGTGCCACATTAGCGGGAGACACCCGCAATGAGCAGTTCTTC. Amino acid sequence: CATLAGDTRNEQFF.

This clonotype was observed a handful of times. The chain employs TRBV7-3 and TRBJ2-1, with a weak D call TRBD1 (6 bases). This CDR3 is 12 amino acids long. Germline loops: CDR1 SGHTA, CDR2 FQGTGA. The ends were cut back, 5 bases at V and 13 bases at J, with 15 bases in the middle. The CDR3 region has the DNA TGTGCCAGCAGCCAGCCGGGACAAACTCAGTTCTTC. It translates to CASSQPGQTQFF.

The J gene is TRBJ1-6, the V gene TRBV27; 9 bases are a match to TRBD1. Trimming removed 1 base from V and 9 bases from J; junction bases left unmatched: 7. This CDR3 spans 16 amino acids. CDR1 MNHEY and CDR2 SMNVEV come from the germline V gene (reference sequence). Here the CDR3 DNA reads TGTGCCAGCAGTTTATTCCCGGGACAGGGCGGTTCACCCCTCCACTTT. Translation gives CASSLFPGQGGSPLHF.

The gene calls are TRBV6-2 or TRBV6-3 and TRBJ1-6, with D perhaps matching TRBD1 (5 bases). The CDR3 spans 16 residues. Germline loops: CDR1 MNHEY, CDR2 SVGEGT. Trimming cost V 8 bases and J 6 bases, with 20 bases left between them. CDR3 protein: CASGDLDSETNSPLHF. The CDR3 region has the DNA TGTGCCAGCGGAGACCTCGACAGCGAGACTAATTCACCCCTCCACTTT.

The V gene is TRBV20-1, the J gene TRBJ2-5; 7 bases align to TRBD2. The end of the DNA is better explained by TRBJ2-7, so the J call may be wrong. CDR1 DFQATT and CDR2 SNEGSKA come from the germline V gene (reference sequence). CDR3 length: 11 amino acids. CDR3 amino acids: CSAGEGFEQYF. In DNA form, the CDR3 reads TGCAGTGCGGGGGAGGGATTCGAGCAGTACTTC.

This clonotype was seen a handful of times. J is TRBJ1-4 and V is TRBV20-1, with 7 bases that match TRBD1. Germline trimming cut 0 bases from V and 8 bases from J; bases unmatched to any gene: 9. The CDR3 has 15 amino acids. The germline V gene has CDR1 DFQATT and CDR2 SNEGSKA (reference sequence). In DNA form, the CDR3 reads TGCAGTGCTAGAGATCCAGGGGGGGCGTACGAAAAACTGTTTTTT. Its protein product is CSARDPGGAYEKLFF.

The chain joins TRBV27 to TRBJ2-3; 7 bases align to TRBD2. With 1 base clipped from V and 5 bases from J, the junction kept 12 bases outside the gene matches. Looked up from germline, CDR1 is MNHEY and CDR2 is SMNVEV (reference sequence). The CDR3 extends over 17 amino acids. The CDR3 sequence: CASSLWGGGRAGDTQYF. CDR3 bases: TGTGCCAGCAGTTTATGGGGTGGTGGGAGGGCCGGAGATACGCAGTATTTT.

In its sample, this clonotype was seen a few times. The rearrangement links TRBV4-2 to TRBJ2-1; 12 bases align to TRBD2. CDR1 LGHNA and CDR2 YNFKEQ come from the germline V gene. V shed 4 bases and J 6 bases; nucleotides not matched to a gene: 10. The CDR3 length is 17 residues. The CDR3 coding sequence is TGTGCCAGCAGCCTACAGGAGAGGACTAGCGGGACCAATGAGCAGTTCTTC. The encoded protein is CASSLQERTSGTNEQFF.

The J gene is TRBJ2-4, the V gene TRBV6-5; D may match TRBD1 or TRBD2 (6 bases each). CDR1 MNHEY and CDR2 SVGAGI come from the germline V gene. With 6 bases removed from V and 0 bases from J, the gap between germline ends came to 15 bases. The CDR3 is 16 amino acids. The CDR3 DNA is TGTGCCAGCAGCCATAGACGGGGGCTAGCCAAAAACATTCAGTACTTC. It specifies CASSHRRGLAKNIQYF.

Concerning this clonotype: A read error may produce the germline difference seen at one junction end. The chain joins TRBV6-5 to TRBJ2-3; TRBD2 matches at 10 bases. This CDR3 comprises 13 residues. Looked up from germline, CDR1 is MNHEY and CDR2 is SVGAGI. The DNA of the CDR3 is TGTGCCAGCAGTTACCTAACTAGCGGGACACCCTTTTTT. The encoded protein is CASSYLTSGTPFF.

The V and J genes are TRBV2 and TRBJ1-2, with 7 bases fitting TRBD1. The V and J ends lost 0 bases and 4 bases, in that order; junction bases with no gene match: 5. The CDR3 is made up of 15 amino acids. The V gene's germline CDR1 is SNHLY and CDR2 FYNNEI. The CDR3 DNA is TGTGCCAGCAGTGAAGCCGACCAGGGGGTCTATGGCTACACCTTC. Its protein is CASSEADQGVYGYTF.

The gene calls are TRBV7-2 and TRBJ2-7; no firm D call. This CDR3 has 15 amino acids. V was clipped by 1 base and J by 3 bases, with 13 bases between them. The germline CDR1 and CDR2 sequences are SGHTA and FQGNSA. DNA of the CDR3: TGTGCCAGCAGCTTAGAATTCGGCTACTACTACGAGCAGTACTTC. It codes for CASSLEFGYYYEQYF.

The chain links TRBV6-1 to TRBJ2-1, with D unclear. V lost 3 bases to trimming and J lost 6 bases, with 9 bases between them. Germline values: CDR1 MNHNS, CDR2 SASEGT. The CDR3 sequence is 13 residues long. The chain's CDR3 is CASSDSNLNEQFF. Written as DNA, the CDR3 is TGTGCCAGCAGTGATTCAAATCTCAATGAGCAGTTCTTC.

This clonotype was observed many times. The chain uses TRBV11-3 and TRBJ2-1; 12 bases match TRBD2. Trimming at V came to 4 bases and at J to 9 bases, leaving 7 bases not matched to a gene. The germline V gene encodes CDR1 SGHNT and CDR2 YENEEA. This CDR3 contains 15 residues. CDR3 protein: CASSSGLAGKGEQFF. CDR3 in DNA: TGTGCCAGCAGCTCAGGACTAGCGGGAAAGGGTGAGCAGTTCTTC.

This clonotype was detected a few times. The rearrangement links TRBV10-2 to TRBJ2-5; maybe TRBD2 (5 bases). Germline V gives CDR1 WSHSY, CDR2 SAAADI. The CDR3 runs 12 residues. Trimming left V 7 bases short and J 4 bases short, with 10 bases between. The CDR3 coding sequence is TGCGCCAGCACTATCGGAGGAGAGACCCAGTACTTC. Encoded protein: CASTIGGETQYF.